This TCR beta chain was sequenced during a study of blood T cells in healthy people across ages. Germline V gives CDR1 ENHRY, CDR2 SYGVKD. Trimming took 4 bases from V and 1 from J, leaving 11 bases between them. The CDR3 spans 15 residues. Combining a sample-barcoded 5' primer with a J-beta primer mix, a second PCR ran for roughly 6 to 12 cycles. TCRdb fed the 5' RACE reads into MiXCR, producing one record per CDR3 protein. The top ten hold less than 25% of the sample, which has about 730,000 distinct CDR3 sequences, 43% seen once. At least ten counts were recorded for this clonotype. The rearrangement uses TRBV10-3 and TRBJ1-5, with D perhaps matching TRBD1 (6 bases). The sample was blood. This sequence was found in an older woman in good health. The CDR3 nucleotides are TGTGCCATCAGTGTTTCAGGGGACAGCAATCAGCCCCAGCATTTT. Its translation is CAISVSGDSNQPQHF.